This record covers a single T cell receptor beta chain. This CDR3 has 12 amino acids. The V end lost 7 bases, the J end lost 5 bases, and 11 bases lay between the germline ends. The data derive from a study of blood T cell repertoires in COVID-19. Overall study: Researchers got acute and convalescent COVID-19 samples from the United States, Italy and Spain. The cDNA or gDNA used as material had been derived from T cells, B-cell-depleted T cells, or PBMCs.

The study drew participants aged roughly 18 to 95 years from under 30 US areas. In the original analysis: Estimation of nucleated cell counts relied on the amplification of reference gene primers. The assay was immunoSEQ multiplex PCR, and TCRdb's table has in-frame clones only and misses some. Clone size and V and J calls were adopted from that table, with D and trimming inferred from the DNA. The sample contains just over 350,000 clones, more than 85% of which appear only once. The receptor's source is a woman younger than 45 who had recovered from COVID-19. The chain uses TRBV12-3 or TRBV12-4 and TRBJ1-1; D is uncertain. The sequencing sample was made of PBMCs or T cells enriched from blood (not recorded which). CDR3 in amino acids: CASILGRTEAFF. The CDR3 region has the DNA TGTGCCAGCATCTTAGGGAGAACTGAAGCTTTCTTT.